Following are 12 T cell receptor beta chains from one sample sequenced in a study of CXCR3-negative and CXCR3-positive naive CD8 T cells (dated 2019 in TCRdb). General conclusions and limits of the study: TRB CDR3s from CXCR3-positive naive cells showed higher hydrophobicity (lower Kidera factor 4), lower energy, and higher strength and volume indices than CXCR3-negative naive cells.

These receptors have no known antigen. The instrument was a NextSeq 550. The Human TCR Profiling Kit (MiLaboratory) was used to prepare UMI-labeled 5' RACE TRB cDNA libraries. Reads reprocessed by TCRdb are summarized as one entry per CDR3 protein sequence, and DNA is absent. This sample's table has entries for some 130,000 distinct CDR3 sequences. 0.5% to 0.75% of the sample rests with the top ten. The sample comprised naive CXCR3+ CD8+ T cells from blood. This sample's cell subset or site label indicates: CD45RO-CCR7+CD27+CD95- naive CD8+ T cells expressing CXCR3 (TNR3+). These receptors all stem from a human donor in good health. Some clones in this sample may be carry-over from other donors' samples.

The chain employs TRBV7-9 and TRBJ1-1. The germline CDR1 and CDR2 sequences are SEHNR and FQNEAQ (reference sequence). The CDR3 runs 12 residues. CDR3 amino acids: CASSPSVGEAFF.

The J gene is TRBJ2-2, the V gene TRBV6-5; TCRdb lists TRBD2, though no DNA is available to test this call. Per the germline V gene, CDR1 is MNHEY and CDR2 is SVGAGI. The CDR3 runs 16 residues. This chain's CDR3 is CASSSTSGGAYGELFF.

V gene TRBV20-1 combines with J gene TRBJ2-7. Germline V gene sequence: CDR1 DFQATT, CDR2 SNEGSKA (reference sequence). This CDR3 is built from 14 residues. The CDR3 here is CSARVSSISYEQYF.

This chain's CDR3 is CASSRFTEDPNSPLHF. The V call is TRBV3-1, the J call TRBJ1-6. The germline V gene has CDR1 LGHDT and CDR2 YNNKEL (reference sequence). CDR3 length: 16 residues.

The gene calls are TRBV7-8 and TRBJ2-7. CDR1 SGHVS and CDR2 FQNEAQ come from the germline V gene. The CDR3 consists of 14 residues. This chain's CDR3 is CASSLGPASYEQYF.

The V call is TRBV9, the J call TRBJ1-5; the D call from TCRdb, TRBD1, cannot be confirmed without DNA. This CDR3 region has 15 residues. The V gene's germline CDR1 is SGDLS and CDR2 YYNGEE. This chain's CDR3 is CASSVGGANNQPQHF.

The chain couples TRBV4-1 to TRBJ1-5. CDR1 is MGHRA, CDR2 YSYEKL, per germline. The length of the CDR3 is 14 residues. This CDR3 is CASSQDSGIQPQHF.

The genes are TRBV14 and TRBJ2-1; the D call of TRBD2 rests on TCRdb alone, since no DNA is present to check it. Germline V lookup: CDR1 SGHDN, CDR2 FVKESK. The CDR3 is 18 residues long. CDR3 loop: CASSQDNTAYLAHYEQFF.

The chain joins TRBV7-3 to TRBJ1-1. The CDR3 contains 15 residues. Germline CDR1 and CDR2: SGHTA and FQGTGA. Here the CDR3 reads CASKWEGYMNTEAFF.

The chain has TRBV12-3 or TRBV12-4 and TRBJ2-5. This CDR3 spans 14 amino acids. CDR3 residues: CASSFPDYKETQYF.

The chain couples TRBV20-1 to TRBJ2-1; TCRdb's D gene call, TRBD2, goes unchecked for lack of DNA. The CDR3 contains 16 residues. Germline values: CDR1 DFQATT, CDR2 SNEGSKA (reference sequence). CDR3 amino acids: CSARPQGSGANNEHFF.

The genes are TRBV13 and TRBJ1-2. The CDR3 covers 14 residues. From germline, CDR1 is PRHDT and CDR2 FYEKMQ (reference sequence). Here the CDR3 reads CASSLFRTNYGYTF.